One sample yielded the 27 T cell receptor beta chains listed below, sequenced in a study of blood T cell repertoires in COVID-19. The repertoire was sequenced with immunoSEQ multiplex PCR; TCRdb's copy has only in-frame clones and lacks some. This table has a few hundred thousand clones, 89% appearing once. Source material: peripheral blood. The receptors were gathered from a man younger than 30 who had recovered from COVID-19.

The chain recombines TRBV6-6 with TRBJ1-1; 9 nucleotides match TRBD1. The V gene's germline CDR1 is MNHNY and CDR2 SVGAGI (reference sequence). This CDR3 comprises 14 residues. V lost 5 bases to trimming and J lost 5 bases; unmatched junction nucleotides: 6. The CDR3 protein is CASSRSDRGTEAFF. The CDR3 coding sequence is TGTGCCAGCAGTCGATCTGACAGGGGGACTGAAGCTTTCTTT.

As for this clone: A much larger clone differs from this one at a single base, so this may be a read error. V and J are TRBV11-2 and TRBJ1-2; a weak D match, TRBD1 (6 bases). The CDR3 is 13 residues long. The ends were cut back, 5 bases at V and 3 bases at J, with 10 bases in the middle. Germline lookup yields CDR1 SGHAT and CDR2 FQNNGV. CDR3 in DNA: TGTGCCAGCAGCCCGGACAGCTACTATGGCTACACCTTC. This encodes CASSPDSYYGYTF.

Written as DNA, the CDR3 is TGTGCCAGCAGTTTCTACAGGGATCTTAACTATGGCTACACCTTC. As protein: CASSFYRDLNYGYTF. This rearrangement joins TRBV27 to TRBJ1-2, with D perhaps TRBD1 (6 bases). The CDR3 loop spans 15 amino acids. V lost 3 bases and J 1 base, leaving 12 bases between the germline ends. Germline loops: CDR1 MNHEY, CDR2 SMNVEV (reference sequence).

Remarks on this clone: This CDR3 is also generated by other DNA sequences in the sample. This chain joins TRBV7-9 and TRBJ1-2, with no clear D. CDR1 and CDR2 from the germline V gene are SEHNR and FQNEAQ (reference sequence). Trimming shortened V by 1 base and J by 3 bases, and 6 bases separated the two germline ends. This CDR3 spans 13 amino acids. Here the CDR3 DNA reads TGTGCCAGCAGCTTAGGGGGAGACTATGGCTACACCTTC. As protein: CASSLGGDYGYTF. Full variable domain (outside the CDR3, taken from reference TRBV7-9 and TRBJ1-2): DTGVSQNPRHKITKRGQNVTFRCDPISEHNRLYWYRQTLGQGPEFLTYFQNEAQLEKSRLLSDRFSAERPKGSFSTLEIQRTEQGDSAMYLCASSLGGDYGYTFGSGTRLTVV.

The chain carries TRBV18 and TRBJ2-7; D is ambiguous. The V gene's germline CDR1 is KGHSH and CDR2 LQKENI. The CDR3 runs 14 residues. The V end lost 1 base, the J end lost 1 base, and 8 bases lay between the germline ends. CDR3 residues: CASSPLGRSYEQYF. CDR3 coding DNA: TGTGCCAGCTCACCACTAGGCAGGTCCTACGAGCAGTACTTC.

The chain links TRBV11-2 to TRBJ1-6, with D tentatively TRBD1 (5 bases). Germline V CDR1 and CDR2: SGHAT, FQNNGV. There are 16 residues in the CDR3. Deletions cut 8 bases from V and 6 bases from J, with 20 bases between. CDR3 loop: CASGGGFGEANSPLHF. The CDR3 DNA reads as TGTGCCAGCGGCGGGGGGTTCGGTGAGGCTAATTCACCCCTCCACTTT. The full variable domain, with the rest looked up from reference TRBV11-2 and TRBJ1-6, is EAGVAQSPRYKIIEKRQSVAFWCNPISGHATLYWYQQILGQGPKLLIQFQNNGVVDDSQLPKDRFSAERLKGVDSTLKIQPAKLEDSAVYLCASGGGFGEANSPLHFGNGTRLTVT.

This chain joins TRBV5-5 and TRBJ1-4; D perhaps matches TRBD1 (5 bases). Germline CDR1 and CDR2: SGHKS and YYEKEE (reference sequence). The CDR3 sequence is 14 residues long. V was trimmed by 2 bases and J by 5 bases, leaving 10 bases between them. The CDR3 nucleotides read TGTGCCAGCAGCTTTCAGGGAAGCAATGAAAAACTGTTTTTT. Translating gives CASSFQGSNEKLFF.

The genes are TRBV4-2 and TRBJ2-1; TRBD2 matches at 12 bases. This CDR3 has 16 amino acids. V shed 1 base, J shed 6 bases, and the junction held 4 bases outside the gene matches. CDR1 is LGHNA and CDR2 is YNFKEQ in the germline V gene. The CDR3 DNA is TGTGCCAGCAGCCAAGTGACTAGCGGGGGCCCCAATGAGCAGTTCTTC. Residues: CASSQVTSGGPNEQFF.

The rearrangement uses TRBV27 and TRBJ1-6, with D unclear. Germline CDR1 MNHEY, CDR2 SMNVEV (reference sequence). The CDR3 has 14 residues. The V end was cut by 7 bases, the J end by 8 bases, with 15 bases between. CDR3 sequence reads: CASTLMGRDSPLHF. Here the CDR3 DNA reads TGTGCCAGCACCCTGATGGGGAGGGATTCACCCCTCCACTTT.

The V and J genes are TRBV27 and TRBJ2-7; maybe TRBD1 (5 bases). V was pared by 8 bases and J by 6 bases, with 14 bases between. The length of the CDR3 is 12 residues. Germline V gene lookup returns CDR1 MNHEY and CDR2 SMNVEV (reference sequence). The CDR3 loop reads CASATGQFEQYF. CDR3 DNA sequence: TGTGCCAGCGCTACCGGACAATTCGAGCAGTACTTC.

The chain joins TRBV7-9 to TRBJ2-1, with D perhaps TRBD1 (6 bases). CDR1 is SEHNR and CDR2 is FQNEAQ in the germline V gene (reference sequence). V shed 3 bases and J shed 9 bases, with 12 bases lying between them. This CDR3 has 13 residues. CDR3 protein: CASSFFIGGEQFF. In DNA, the CDR3 is TGTGCCAGCAGCTTCTTTATAGGGGGTGAGCAGTTCTTC.

The rearrangement uses TRBV5-1 and TRBJ1-2, with a weak D call TRBD1 (5 bases). The ends were cut back, 5 bases at V and 3 bases at J, with 29 bases in the middle. CDR1 and CDR2 (germline): SGHRS, YFSETQ. There are 19 residues in the CDR3. The CDR3 coding sequence is TGCGCCAGCAGAGGCTGGTACGACAGCTTAGTATCCGCGGACTATGGCTACACCTTC. Its translation: CASRGWYDSLVSADYGYTF.

This chain connects TRBV18 to TRBJ2-3; 9 positions match TRBD1. V lost 3 bases to trimming and J lost 5 bases; unmatched junction nucleotides: 6. CDR1 KGHSH and CDR2 LQKENI come from the germline V gene. This CDR3 has 15 residues. The CDR3 coding sequence is TGTGCCAGCTCACCCCCGGGACAGGGATTAGATACGCAGTATTTT. It specifies CASSPPGQGLDTQYF. Drawing the rest from reference TRBV18 and TRBJ2-3, the complete variable domain is NAGVMQNPRHLVRRRGQEARLRCSPMKGHSHVYWYRQLPEEGLKFMVYLQKENIIDESGMPKERFSAEFPKEGPSILRIQQVVRGDSAAYFCASSPPGQGLDTQYFGPGTRLTVL.

This chain uses TRBV30 with TRBJ1-1; TRBD1 might be the D (6 bases). With 3 bases removed from V and 6 bases from J, the gap between germline ends came to 17 bases. This CDR3 has 14 residues. Germline CDR1 is GTSNPN and CDR2 is SVGIG (reference sequence). The chain's CDR3 is CAWRTPYRVAEAFF. The CDR3 nucleotides read TGTGCCTGGAGGACCCCTTACAGGGTCGCTGAAGCTTTCTTT.

V gene TRBV27 combines with J gene TRBJ1-1; 9 bases agree with TRBD1. V lost 2 bases, J lost 3 bases, and 10 bases stayed unmatched. This CDR3 region has 17 residues. The germline gives CDR1 MNHEY, CDR2 SMNVEV (reference sequence). The CDR3 coding sequence is TGTGCCAGCAGTTTAATCCCCGCGACAGGGGGACACACTGAAGCTTTCTTT. Translated, it gives CASSLIPATGGHTEAFF.

The chain uses TRBV19 and TRBJ2-1; 10 bases map to TRBD1. In germline, CDR1 is LNHDA, CDR2 SQIVND (reference sequence). J lost 8 bases, V lost 5 bases, and 12 bases had no gene match. CDR3 length: 16 amino acids. The CDR3 DNA follows: TGTGCCAGTAGTCCCCTGACAGGGGGCTTTGGGGATGAGCAGTTCTTC. Protein product: CASSPLTGGFGDEQFF.

This chain connects TRBV1 to TRBJ2-7; the DNA was not used to check the table's D call, TRBD2. TRBV1 constitutes a pseudogene. The CDR3 has 17 residues. Here the CDR3 DNA reads TGCACCAGCAGCCACGCCCGGACTAGCGGGTCCCCCTACGAGCAGTACTTC. Residues: CTSSHARTSGSPYEQYF.

The gene calls are TRBV5-1 and TRBJ2-1; 8 positions match TRBD2. The germline gives CDR1 SGHRS, CDR2 YFSETQ. The CDR3 is 16 amino acids. J lost 1 base, V lost 6 bases, and 9 bases had no gene match. CDR3 protein: CASIDLSGESYNEQFF. CDR3 DNA sequence: TGCGCCAGCATCGACCTTAGCGGGGAATCCTACAATGAGCAGTTCTTC.

The chain employs TRBV6-6 and TRBJ2-3, with TRBD2 matching 10 bases. Looked up from germline, CDR1 is MNHNY and CDR2 is SVGAGI (reference sequence). This CDR3 comprises 19 residues. Germline trimming cut 5 bases from V and 2 bases from J; bases unmatched to any gene: 16. The CDR3: CASSHPGLAGETYTDTQYF. In DNA form, the CDR3 reads TGTGCCAGCAGTCACCCGGGGCTAGCGGGGGAGACATACACAGATACGCAGTATTTT.

The chain links TRBV5-1 to TRBJ2-2; 7 bases fit TRBD1. The CDR3 is 15 amino acids. The V and J ends lost 7 bases and 2 bases, in that order; junction bases with no gene match: 8. Germline CDR1 and CDR2: SGHRS and YFSETQ. The DNA of the CDR3 is TGCGCCAGCCGACCAGGGGGACCTAACACCGGGGAGCTGTTTTTT. Protein: CASRPGGPNTGELFF.

J is TRBJ2-1 and V is TRBV19; 10 nucleotides align to TRBD2. The ends lost 0 bases at V and 9 bases at J; junction bases unmatched: 17. From germline, CDR1 is LNHDA and CDR2 SQIVND (reference sequence). The CDR3 has 19 residues. The CDR3 DNA sequence: TGTGCCAGTAGTATAGATCTATGGGGGCTAGCGGGAGATCGGGTTGAGCAGTTCTTC. It is translated as CASSIDLWGLAGDRVEQFF.

This clone was seen a single time. The rearrangement links TRBV9 to TRBJ2-1, with D possibly being TRBD2 (6 bases). The CDR3 contains 14 residues. Trimming cost V 0 bases and J 6 bases, with 10 bases left between them. Germline loops: CDR1 SGDLS, CDR2 YYNGEE. The CDR3: CASSVAGGFNEQFF. The CDR3 coding sequence is TGTGCCAGCAGCGTAGCCGGGGGTTTCAATGAGCAGTTCTTC.

The chain employs TRBV19 and TRBJ2-7; 9 bases are a match to TRBD1. Unmatched junction bases numbered 8, after V lost 5 bases and J lost 3 bases. The CDR3 runs to 15 residues. Germline V gene sequence: CDR1 LNHDA, CDR2 SQIVND (reference sequence). DNA for the CDR3: TGTGCCAGTAGTTCCCACGCGGGACAGGGCTACGAGCAGTACTTC. Residues: CASSSHAGQGYEQYF.

The rearrangement links TRBV11-2 to TRBJ1-4, with D hard to call. Germline CDR1 reads SGHAT; CDR2 reads FQNNGV. The CDR3 is made up of 13 amino acids. Trimming cost V 5 bases and J 8 bases, with 12 bases left between them. The CDR3 reads CASSGRHGEKLFF. The CDR3, as DNA: TGTGCCAGCAGCGGAAGACATGGGGAAAAACTGTTTTTT.

This chain connects TRBV3-1 (or the pseudogene TRBV3-2) to TRBJ2-7, with D maybe TRBD1 (5 bases). Per the germline V gene, CDR1 is LGHDT and CDR2 is YNNKEL (reference sequence). The CDR3 loop spans 14 amino acids. Trimming removed 2 bases from V and 6 bases from J, with 14 bases in between. The CDR3 loop is CASSQKGSRAEQYF. In DNA form, the CDR3 reads TGTGCCAGCAGCCAAAAGGGGTCCCGAGCCGAGCAGTACTTC.

The genes are TRBV13 and TRBJ1-1; 7 bases agree with TRBD1. From germline, CDR1 is PRHDT and CDR2 FYEKMQ (reference sequence). J lost 4 bases, V lost 1 base, and 3 bases had no gene match. The CDR3 spans 14 residues. CDR3 sequence: CASSLADRATEAFF. DNA for the CDR3: TGTGCCAGCAGCTTAGCCGACAGGGCCACTGAAGCTTTCTTT.

This rearrangement joins TRBV11-1 to TRBJ2-1; D perhaps matches TRBD2 (6 bases). This CDR3 spans 13 amino acids. CDR1 is SGHAT, CDR2 FQDESV, per germline (reference sequence). The V end lost 4 bases, the J end lost 7 bases, and 11 bases lay between the germline ends. CDR3 sequence reads: CASSSGLLNEQFF. In DNA form, the CDR3 reads TGTGCCAGCAGCTCGGGACTGCTGAATGAGCAGTTCTTC. Looking up the rest from reference TRBV11-1 and TRBJ2-1 gives the full variable domain: EAEVAQSPRYKITEKSQAVAFWCDPISGHATLYWYRQILGQGPELLVQFQDESVVDDSQLPKDRFSAERLKGVDSTLKIQPAELGDSAMYLCASSSGLLNEQFFGPGTRLTVL.